These 29 T cell receptor beta chains were all obtained from the same sample, sequenced in a study of blood T cell repertoires in COVID-19. Repertoires were generated with immunoSEQ multiplex PCR, while TCRdb's copy carries only in-frame clones and drops some. The sample yields about 50,000 clones, 83% seen once. Sample: peripheral blood. The receptors were gathered from a human donor in a cohort sampled during active COVID-19.

The chain employs TRBV24-1 and TRBJ2-2; TRBD1 matches at 9 bases. CDR1 and CDR2 from the germline V gene are KGHDR and SFDVKD. CDR3 length: 16 residues. Trimming at V came to 4 bases and at J to 6 bases, leaving 8 bases not matched to a gene. The CDR3 nucleotides are TGTGCCACCAGTGACGTGGGGACAGGGAGGGCCGGGGAGCTGTTTTTT. Translating gives CATSDVGTGRAGELFF.

The V and J genes are TRBV9 and TRBJ2-2; no definite D call. V lost 4 bases to trimming and J lost 5 bases, with 9 bases between them. This CDR3 region has 13 residues. CDR1 is SGDLS, CDR2 YYNGEE, per germline. CDR3 in DNA: TGTGCCAGCAGCTTTTCCATTACCGGGGAGCTGTTTTTT. As protein: CASSFSITGELFF.

CDR3 protein: CASTMSVSGQINYEQYF. The CDR3 DNA follows: TGTGCCAGCACAATGTCGGTCTCGGGACAGATAAATTACGAGCAGTACTTC. This chain connects TRBV2 to TRBJ2-7, with 7 positions matching TRBD1. V lost 7 bases and J lost 4; bases outside the gene matches: 19. The CDR3 totals 17 residues. Germline V gene data show CDR1 as SNHLY and CDR2 as FYNNEI.

The chain has TRBV5-1 and TRBJ2-5; a possible D gene is TRBD1 (5 bases). Trimming removed 5 bases from V and 2 bases from J, with 13 bases in between. The germline CDR1 and CDR2 sequences are SGHRS and YFSETQ. This CDR3 spans 14 amino acids. CDR3 region: CASRGVNGQETQYF. In nucleotides, the CDR3 is TGCGCCAGCAGAGGGGTTAACGGACAAGAGACCCAGTACTTC.

The table lists this clone with a few counts. The J gene is TRBJ2-3, the V gene TRBV9, with 7 bases lining up with TRBD1. Germline V gives CDR1 SGDLS, CDR2 YYNGEE. This CDR3 contains 14 residues. V was pared by 2 bases and J by 1 base, with 1 base of the junction left unmatched. The CDR3 here is CASSVGTGTDTQYF. CDR3 DNA: TGTGCCAGCAGCGTCGGGACAGGCACAGATACGCAGTATTTT.

V gene TRBV19 combines with J gene TRBJ1-2; 10 bases agree with TRBD1. The V segment lost 6 bases and the J segment 7 bases; nucleotides outside the gene matches: 8. The CDR3 runs 14 residues. Germline-derived CDR1 and CDR2 are LNHDA and SQIVND (reference sequence). This CDR3 is CASRMTGGHGGYTF. DNA of the CDR3: TGTGCCAGTAGGATGACAGGGGGCCACGGTGGCTACACCTTC.

V usage is TRBV19 and J usage is TRBJ2-3, with TRBD1 as a possible D gene (5 bases). V was pared by 5 bases and J by 0 bases, with 6 bases between. Germline loops: CDR1 LNHDA, CDR2 SQIVND (reference sequence). CDR3 length equals 13 residues. The CDR3 here is CASSDRSTDTQYF. The CDR3 DNA reads TGTGCCAGTAGTGACAGAAGCACAGATACGCAGTATTTT.

This sequence joins TRBV3-1 (or the pseudogene TRBV3-2) and TRBJ2-7; TRBD2 matches 8 bases. The junction had 15 bases not matched to a gene; V was cut back by 2 bases and J by 9 bases. From germline, CDR1 is LGHDT and CDR2 YNNKEL (reference sequence). CDR3 length: 16 residues. The CDR3 DNA follows: TGTGCCAGCAGCCAAAGCCAACGAGCGGACAGCGGGGGGCAGTACTTC. It codes for CASSQSQRADSGGQYF.

V gene TRBV7-9 combines with J gene TRBJ2-4, with TRBD1 as a possible D gene (5 bases). The germline V gene encodes CDR1 SEHNR and CDR2 FQNEAQ (reference sequence). Trimming took off 5 bases at V and 4 bases at J, with 12 bases between the two ends. The CDR3 totals 14 residues. For the CDR3, the DNA is TGTGCCAGCAGCCCGATACAGGAGAAAAACATTCAGTACTTC. Its protein is CASSPIQEKNIQYF.

V and J are TRBV27 and TRBJ2-3; a weak D match, TRBD2 (5 bases). Trimming cost V 3 bases and J 4 bases, with 11 bases left between them. The CDR3 has 14 amino acids. The V gene's germline CDR1 is MNHEY and CDR2 SMNVEV (reference sequence). The DNA for the CDR3 is TGTGCCAGCAGTTTTTTCGGGGTTCCAGATACGCAGTATTTT. This codes for CASSFFGVPDTQYF.

This chain links TRBV9 with TRBJ1-1; TRBD1 aligns across 7 bases. Per germline, CDR1 SGDLS and CDR2 YYNGEE. Trimming took 3 bases from V and 4 from J; bases not matched to a gene: 9. This CDR3 spans 15 amino acids. CDR3 amino acids: CASSGRSRGITEAFF. The CDR3 DNA follows: TGTGCCAGCAGCGGCCGGAGCAGGGGGATCACTGAAGCTTTCTTT.

The chain couples TRBV30 to TRBJ2-5; TRBD2 matches 8 bases. The CDR3 has 15 amino acids. The V gene end was trimmed by 2 bases and the J gene end by 3 bases; junction bases not matched to a gene: 8. The germline V gene encodes CDR1 GTSNPN and CDR2 SVGIG (reference sequence). This chain's CDR3 is CAWSPQRGLKETQYF. The CDR3 bases are TGTGCCTGGAGTCCCCAGCGGGGGCTTAAAGAGACCCAGTACTTC.

The rearrangement uses TRBV28 and TRBJ2-7; TRBD1 agrees at 7 bases. Germline CDR1 is MDHEN and CDR2 is SYDVKM. There are 14 residues in the CDR3. With 8 bases clipped from V and 0 bases from J, the junction kept 7 bases outside the gene matches. The CDR3 loop is CASSPGQHSYEQYF. DNA of the CDR3: TGTGCCAGCTCCCCGGGACAGCACTCCTACGAGCAGTACTTC. The entire variable domain, with the rest obtained from reference TRBV28 and TRBJ2-7, is as follows: DVKVTQSSRYLVKRTGEKVFLECVQDMDHENMFWYRQDPGLGLRLIYFSYDVKMKEKGDIPEGYSVSREKKERFSLILESASTNQTSMYLCASSPGQHSYEQYFGPGTRLTVT.

As for this clone: The sample contains more than one DNA sequence encoding this CDR3. This chain connects TRBV4-2 to TRBJ1-5; possible D gene TRBD1, 6 bases. Looked up from germline, CDR1 is LGHNA and CDR2 is YNFKEQ. There are 17 residues in the CDR3. V was pared by 1 base and J by 0 bases, with 13 bases between. The DNA for the CDR3 is TGTGCCAGCAGCCAAGTGTGGGCAGGGGATAGCAATCAGCCCCAGCATTTT. This codes for CASSQVWAGDSNQPQHF.

This chain joins TRBV5-6 and TRBJ2-1; the match to TRBD2 covers 12 bases. This CDR3 has 15 residues. The junction had 7 bases not matched to a gene; V was cut back by 5 bases and J by 7 bases. Germline V gene data show CDR1 as SGHDT and CDR2 as YYEEEE. CDR3 sequence reads: CASRRQGTSGNEQFF. The CDR3 DNA reads TGTGCCAGCAGACGACAGGGGACTAGCGGGAATGAGCAGTTCTTC.

This clone was seen only a few times. The rearrangement links TRBV3-1 (or the pseudogene TRBV3-2) to TRBJ1-1; D gene ambiguous. The CDR3 covers 12 residues. Trimming removed 5 bases from V and 8 bases from J, with 12 bases in between. Germline loops: CDR1 LGHDT, CDR2 YNNKEL (reference sequence). The CDR3 DNA reads TGTGCCAGCAGCTCCAAGGGAGCAGAAGCTTTCTTT. Its protein product is CASSSKGAEAFF.

The rearrangement uses TRBV7-8 and TRBJ2-7; tentative D call: TRBD1 (7 bases). The CDR3 runs 13 residues. The germline V and J ends were trimmed by 5 bases and 10 bases, with 18 bases remaining between them. The germline CDR1 and CDR2 sequences are SGHVS and FQNEAQ. The CDR3 region is CASSPSRDSKQYF. CDR3 coding DNA: TGTGCCAGCAGCCCGTCGCGGGACAGTAAACAGTACTTC.

This chain uses TRBV29-1 with TRBJ2-1; 8 nucleotides agree with TRBD1. The CDR3 loop spans 14 amino acids. Germline loops: CDR1 SQVTM, CDR2 ANQGSEA. The ends lost 3 bases at V and 13 bases at J; junction bases unmatched: 14. CDR3 DNA: TGCAGCGTTGACCCCTCGGGGACAGGAAGTAATCAGTTCTTC. This translates into CSVDPSGTGSNQFF.

J is TRBJ2-3 and V is TRBV19; D perhaps matches TRBD2 (5 bases). Per germline, CDR1 LNHDA and CDR2 SQIVND (reference sequence). CDR3 length equals 12 residues. The ends were cut back, 1 base at V and 14 bases at J, with 13 bases in the middle. CDR3 sequence: CASSIGTSRAYF. As DNA, the CDR3 is TGTGCCAGTAGTATAGGGACTTCAAGGGCGTATTTT.

The chain couples TRBV5-1 to TRBJ1-1, with 8 bases that match TRBD1. J gave up 7 bases and V 1 base, and 9 bases lay outside the gene matches. This CDR3 is built from 15 residues. From germline, CDR1 is SGHRS and CDR2 YFSETQ. CDR3 sequence reads: CASSLMWTGKGEAFF. CDR3 DNA: TGCGCCAGCAGCTTGATGTGGACAGGGAAGGGTGAAGCTTTCTTT.

This chain connects TRBV6-5 to TRBJ2-7; 10 positions match TRBD1. This CDR3 comprises 13 residues. Germline assignment: CDR1 MNHEY and CDR2 SVGAGI. Trimming removed 6 bases from V and 3 bases from J; junction bases left unmatched: 2. CDR3 amino acids: CASSGTGVYEQYF. In DNA, the CDR3 is TGTGCCAGCAGCGGGACAGGGGTCTACGAGCAGTACTTC.

The chain has TRBV27 and TRBJ2-4; no firm D call. Germline V gene data show CDR1 as MNHEY and CDR2 as SMNVEV (reference sequence). With 2 bases removed from V and 6 bases from J, the gap between germline ends came to 8 bases. The CDR3 is made up of 13 amino acids. CDR3 sequence: CASSLGLGNIQYF. In DNA form, the CDR3 reads TGTGCCAGCAGTTTAGGTCTAGGAAACATTCAGTACTTC.

The rearrangement uses TRBV4-1 and TRBJ1-2; D might be TRBD1 (6 bases). The V end was cut by 6 bases, the J end by 8 bases, with 22 bases between. The CDR3 loop spans 15 amino acids. Germline V gene data show CDR1 as MGHRA and CDR2 as YSYEKL. The CDR3 protein is CASSRRQVEGWGYTF. In DNA, the CDR3 is TGCGCCAGCAGTCGCCGACAGGTCGAGGGTTGGGGCTACACCTTC.

This chain links TRBV6-1 with TRBJ1-1, with D perhaps TRBD1 (6 bases). V was trimmed by 2 bases and J by 1 base, leaving 8 bases between them. In germline, CDR1 is MNHNS, CDR2 SASEGT. The CDR3 contains 14 residues. CDR3 protein: CASSERGGNTEAFF. The CDR3 DNA reads as TGTGCCAGCAGTGAAAGGGGGGGGAACACTGAAGCTTTCTTT.

V usage is TRBV24-1 and J usage is TRBJ2-3, with D maybe TRBD1 (5 bases). Trimming took 2 bases from V and 2 from J, leaving 10 bases between them. Per the germline V gene, CDR1 is KGHDR and CDR2 is SFDVKD. The CDR3 spans 15 residues. DNA for the CDR3: TGTGCCACCAGTGATTCTGCAGGGATCACAGATACGCAGTATTTT. Residues: CATSDSAGITDTQYF.

The genes are TRBV7-9 and TRBJ2-7; TRBD2 matches 13 bases. The CDR3 is made up of 16 amino acids. Germline loops: CDR1 SEHNR, CDR2 FQNEAQ (reference sequence). The V segment lost 5 bases and the J segment 3 bases; nucleotides outside the gene matches: 7. Written as DNA, the CDR3 is TGTGCCAGCAGCAGGACTAGCGGGGGAGCCCGCTACGAGCAGTACTTC. It is translated as CASSRTSGGARYEQYF.

The chain has TRBV19 and TRBJ2-5; 9 bases align to TRBD1. Per the germline V gene, CDR1 is LNHDA and CDR2 is SQIVND (reference sequence). The CDR3 is made up of 16 amino acids. The ends lost 5 bases at V and 1 base at J; junction bases unmatched: 8. CDR3 sequence reads: CASSVSRDRAQETQYF. CDR3 coding DNA: TGTGCCAGTAGTGTTTCCCGGGACAGGGCCCAAGAGACCCAGTACTTC.

The chain has TRBV23-1 and TRBJ2-2; 9 positions agree with TRBD2. TRBV23-1 is recorded as an ORF, its role being uncertain. Trimming removed 0 bases from V and 7 bases from J; junction bases left unmatched: 6. This CDR3 comprises 16 residues. CDR3: CASSQSGTSHIGELFF. The CDR3 DNA is TGCGCCAGCAGTCAATCGGGGACTAGCCATATCGGGGAGCTGTTTTTT.

The rearrangement links TRBV5-1 to TRBJ1-6; a possible D gene is TRBD1 (5 bases). Germline assignment: CDR1 SGHRS and CDR2 YFSETQ. This CDR3 comprises 16 residues. Trimming removed 2 bases at V and 10 bases at J, with 19 bases between. CDR3 nucleotides: TGCGCCAGCAGCTTTTCGGGGTCAGGGACTGCATCACCCCTCCACTTT. This sequence encodes CASSFSGSGTASPLHF.